This T cell receptor beta chain was sequenced for a study of cytomegalovirus exposure and HLA in healthy donors. Study-level background: About 85 million unique TCRs from HLA-typed donors were held in an early release of data.

This clone has just one count. Its antigen remains unidentified. Overall study results and limits: Highly shared variants forming one cluster were likely a sequencing artifact. Fewer N-insertions than the approximately 700-donor mean were reportedly shown by an Asian-associated ancestry cluster in a later analysis. Presence/absence analyses assumed roughly uniform sequencing depth across donors, which may not hold.

PCR used 60 Vbeta primers and 13 Jbeta primers. Clones were read by immunoSEQ multiplex PCR, and TCRdb kept only the in-frame ones, dropping some. Here the sample spans some 120,000 clones, about 73% being singletons. CDR1 and CDR2 (germline): SGHAT, FQNNGV. V was pared by 3 bases and J by 4 bases, with 8 bases between. The CDR3 is made up of 13 amino acids. What was sequenced was PBMCs. The rearrangement links TRBV11-2 to TRBJ2-3; D ambiguous. This receptor was identified in a woman aged 35 to 49 in good health and CMV-seronegative. The CDR3 DNA is TGTGCCAGCAGCTTCGCCGGAGCAGATACGCAGTATTTT. Protein sequence: CASSFAGADTQYF.